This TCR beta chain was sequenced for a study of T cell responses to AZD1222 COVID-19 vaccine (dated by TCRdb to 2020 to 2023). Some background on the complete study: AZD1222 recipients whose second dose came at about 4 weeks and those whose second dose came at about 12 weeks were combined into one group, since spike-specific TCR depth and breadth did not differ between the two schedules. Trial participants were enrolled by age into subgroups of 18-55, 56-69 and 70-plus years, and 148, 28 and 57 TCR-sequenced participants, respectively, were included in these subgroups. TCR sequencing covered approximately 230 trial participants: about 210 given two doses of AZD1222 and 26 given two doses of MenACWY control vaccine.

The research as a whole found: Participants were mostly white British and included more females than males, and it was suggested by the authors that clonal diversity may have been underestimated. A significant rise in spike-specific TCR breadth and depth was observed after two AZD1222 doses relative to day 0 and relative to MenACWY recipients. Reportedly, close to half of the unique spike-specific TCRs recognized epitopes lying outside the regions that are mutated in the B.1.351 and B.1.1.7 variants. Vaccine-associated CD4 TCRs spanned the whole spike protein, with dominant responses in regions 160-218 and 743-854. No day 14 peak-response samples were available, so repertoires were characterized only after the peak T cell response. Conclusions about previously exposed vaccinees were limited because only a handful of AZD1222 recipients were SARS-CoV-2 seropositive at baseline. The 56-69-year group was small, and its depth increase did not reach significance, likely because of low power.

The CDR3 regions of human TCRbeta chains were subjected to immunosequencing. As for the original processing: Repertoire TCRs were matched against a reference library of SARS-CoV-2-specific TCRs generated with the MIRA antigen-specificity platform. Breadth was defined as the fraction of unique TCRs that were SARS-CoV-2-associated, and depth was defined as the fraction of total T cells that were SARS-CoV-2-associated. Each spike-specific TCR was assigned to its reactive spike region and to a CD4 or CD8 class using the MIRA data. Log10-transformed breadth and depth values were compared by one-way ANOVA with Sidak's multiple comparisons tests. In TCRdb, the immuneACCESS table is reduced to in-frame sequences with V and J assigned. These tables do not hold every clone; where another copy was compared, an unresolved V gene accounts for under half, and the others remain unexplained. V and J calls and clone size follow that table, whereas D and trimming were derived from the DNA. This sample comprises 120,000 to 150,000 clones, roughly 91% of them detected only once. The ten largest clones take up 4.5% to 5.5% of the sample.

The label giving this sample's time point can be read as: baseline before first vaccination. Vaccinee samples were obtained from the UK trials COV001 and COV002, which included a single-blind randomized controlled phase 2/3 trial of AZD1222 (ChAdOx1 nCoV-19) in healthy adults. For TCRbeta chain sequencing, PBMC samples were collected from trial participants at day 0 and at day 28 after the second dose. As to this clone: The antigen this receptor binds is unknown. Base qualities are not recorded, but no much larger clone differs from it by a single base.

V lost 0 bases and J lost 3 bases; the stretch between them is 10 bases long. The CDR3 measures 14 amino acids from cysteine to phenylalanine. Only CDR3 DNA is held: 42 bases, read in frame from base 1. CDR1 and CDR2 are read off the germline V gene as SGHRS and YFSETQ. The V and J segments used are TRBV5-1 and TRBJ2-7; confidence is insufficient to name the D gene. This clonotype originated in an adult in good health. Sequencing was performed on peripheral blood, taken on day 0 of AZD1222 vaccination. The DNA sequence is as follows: TGCGCCAGCAGCTTGGTTCGGGTGGACTACGAGCAGTACTTC. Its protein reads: CASSLVRVDYEQYF.